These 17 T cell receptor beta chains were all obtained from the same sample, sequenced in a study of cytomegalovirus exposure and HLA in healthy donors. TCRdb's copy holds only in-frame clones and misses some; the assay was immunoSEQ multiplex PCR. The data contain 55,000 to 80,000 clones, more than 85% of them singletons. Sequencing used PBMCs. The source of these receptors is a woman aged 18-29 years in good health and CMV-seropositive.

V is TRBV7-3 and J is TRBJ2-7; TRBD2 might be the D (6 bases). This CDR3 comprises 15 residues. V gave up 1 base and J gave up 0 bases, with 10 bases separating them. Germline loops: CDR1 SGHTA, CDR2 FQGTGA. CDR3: CASSLKPGLSYEQYF. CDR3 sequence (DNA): TGTGCCAGCAGCTTAAAGCCGGGACTCTCCTACGAGCAGTACTTC.

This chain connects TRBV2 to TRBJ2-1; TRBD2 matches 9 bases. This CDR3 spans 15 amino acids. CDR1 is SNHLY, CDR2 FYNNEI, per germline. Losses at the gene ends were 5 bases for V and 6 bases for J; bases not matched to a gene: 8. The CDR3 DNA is TGTGCCAGCAGTTCTCCCGCGGGAGGGTTCAATGAGCAGTTCTTC. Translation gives CASSSPAGGFNEQFF.

CDR3 amino acids: CASSPRQGGRIYNEQFF. CDR3 nucleotide sequence: TGTGCCAGCTCACCCAGACAGGGGGGGCGAATCTACAATGAGCAGTTCTTC. The gene calls are TRBV18 and TRBJ2-1, with 9 bases fitting TRBD1. The junction had 9 bases not matched to a gene; V was cut back by 3 bases and J by 3 bases. Germline lookup yields CDR1 KGHSH and CDR2 LQKENI. The length of the CDR3 is 17 residues.

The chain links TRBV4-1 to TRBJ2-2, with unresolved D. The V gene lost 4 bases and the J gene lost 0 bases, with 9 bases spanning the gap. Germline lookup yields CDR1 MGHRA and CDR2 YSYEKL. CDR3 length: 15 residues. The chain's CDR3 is CASSPLLTNTGELFF. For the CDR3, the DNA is TGCGCCAGCAGCCCGCTACTAACGAACACCGGGGAGCTGTTTTTT.

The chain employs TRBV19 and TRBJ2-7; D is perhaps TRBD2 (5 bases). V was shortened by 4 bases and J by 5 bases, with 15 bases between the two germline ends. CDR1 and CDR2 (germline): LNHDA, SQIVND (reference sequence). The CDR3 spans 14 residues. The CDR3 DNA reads TGTGCCAGTAGTACCTCTGGGAGTGTGGACGAGCAGTACTTC. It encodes CASSTSGSVDEQYF.

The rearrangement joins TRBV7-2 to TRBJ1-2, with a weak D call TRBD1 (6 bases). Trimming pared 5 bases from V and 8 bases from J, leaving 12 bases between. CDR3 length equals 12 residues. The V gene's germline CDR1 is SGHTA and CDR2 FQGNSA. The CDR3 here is CASSLSQGGYTF. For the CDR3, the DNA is TGTGCCAGCAGCCTTTCACAGGGAGGCTACACCTTC. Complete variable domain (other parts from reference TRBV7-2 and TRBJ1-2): GAGVSQSPSNKVTEKGKDVELRCDPISGHTALYWYRQSLGQGLEFLIYFQGNSAPDKSGLPSDRFSAERTGGSVSTLTIQRTQQEDSAVYLCASSLSQGGYTFGSGTRLTVV.

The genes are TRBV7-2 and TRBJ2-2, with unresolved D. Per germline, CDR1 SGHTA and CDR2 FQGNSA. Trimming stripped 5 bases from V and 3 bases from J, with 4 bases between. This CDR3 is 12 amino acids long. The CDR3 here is CASSPYTGELFF. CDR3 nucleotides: TGTGCCAGCAGCCCCTACACCGGGGAGCTGTTTTTT.

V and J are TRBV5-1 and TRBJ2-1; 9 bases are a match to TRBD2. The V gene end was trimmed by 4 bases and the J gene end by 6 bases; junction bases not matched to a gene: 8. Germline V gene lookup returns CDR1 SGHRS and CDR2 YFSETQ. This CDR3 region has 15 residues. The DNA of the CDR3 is TGCGCCAGCAGCGGAGCGGGAGGTGGAGGCAATGAGCAGTTCTTC. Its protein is CASSGAGGGGNEQFF.

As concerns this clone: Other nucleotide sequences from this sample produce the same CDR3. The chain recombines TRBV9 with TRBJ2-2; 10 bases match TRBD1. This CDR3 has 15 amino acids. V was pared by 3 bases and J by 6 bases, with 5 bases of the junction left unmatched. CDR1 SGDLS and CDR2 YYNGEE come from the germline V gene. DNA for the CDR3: TGTGCCAGCAGCGGTCCGGGACAGGGGCCCGGGGAGCTGTTTTTT. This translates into CASSGPGQGPGELFF.

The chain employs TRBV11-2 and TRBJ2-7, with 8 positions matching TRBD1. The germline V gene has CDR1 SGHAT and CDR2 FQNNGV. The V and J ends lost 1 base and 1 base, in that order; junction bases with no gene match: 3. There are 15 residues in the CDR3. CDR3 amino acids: CASSLAQGASYEQYF. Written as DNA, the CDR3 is TGTGCCAGCAGCTTAGCGCAGGGGGCGTCCTACGAGCAGTACTTC.

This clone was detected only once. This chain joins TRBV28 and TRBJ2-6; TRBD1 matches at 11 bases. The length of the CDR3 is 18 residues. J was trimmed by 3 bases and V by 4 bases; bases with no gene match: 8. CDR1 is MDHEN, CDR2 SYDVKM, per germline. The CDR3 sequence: CASSSGGTGGHGANVLTF. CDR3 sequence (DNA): TGTGCCAGCAGTTCAGGAGGGACAGGGGGTCATGGGGCCAACGTCCTGACTTTC.

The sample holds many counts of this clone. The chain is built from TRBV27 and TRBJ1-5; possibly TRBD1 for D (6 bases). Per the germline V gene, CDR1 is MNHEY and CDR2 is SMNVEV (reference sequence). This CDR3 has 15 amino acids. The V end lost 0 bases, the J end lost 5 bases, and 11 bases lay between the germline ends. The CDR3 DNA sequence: TGTGCCAGCAGTTTATCGGCAGGGGTGCATCAGCCCCAGCATTTT. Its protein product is CASSLSAGVHQPQHF.

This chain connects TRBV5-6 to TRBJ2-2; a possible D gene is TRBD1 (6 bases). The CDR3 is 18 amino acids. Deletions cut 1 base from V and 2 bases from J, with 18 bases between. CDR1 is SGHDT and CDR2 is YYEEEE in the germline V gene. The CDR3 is CASSLPFLVGTNTGELFF. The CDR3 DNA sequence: TGTGCCAGCAGCTTGCCTTTTTTGGTAGGGACAAACACCGGGGAGCTGTTTTTT. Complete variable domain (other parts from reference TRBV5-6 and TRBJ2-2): DAGVTQSPTHLIKTRGQQVTLRCSPKSGHDTVSWYQQALGQGPQFIFQYYEEEERQRGNFPDRFSGHQFPNYSSELNVNALLLGDSALYLCASSLPFLVGTNTGELFFGEGSRLTVL.

The CDR3 nucleotides read TGTGCCAGTAGTATTAGGGGCCCGGCGGGGGAGCAGTTCTTC. It encodes CASSIRGPAGEQFF. The V gene is TRBV19, the J gene TRBJ2-1; D might be TRBD2 (6 bases). The CDR3 sequence is 14 residues long. The ends were cut back, 3 bases at V and 10 bases at J, with 16 bases in the middle. Germline values: CDR1 LNHDA, CDR2 SQIVND (reference sequence).

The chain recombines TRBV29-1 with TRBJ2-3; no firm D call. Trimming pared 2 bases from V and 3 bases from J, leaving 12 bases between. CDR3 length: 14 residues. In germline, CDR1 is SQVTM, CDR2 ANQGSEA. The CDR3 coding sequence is TGCAGCGTTGAAATCTACCCAGGAACAGATACGCAGTATTTT. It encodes CSVEIYPGTDTQYF.

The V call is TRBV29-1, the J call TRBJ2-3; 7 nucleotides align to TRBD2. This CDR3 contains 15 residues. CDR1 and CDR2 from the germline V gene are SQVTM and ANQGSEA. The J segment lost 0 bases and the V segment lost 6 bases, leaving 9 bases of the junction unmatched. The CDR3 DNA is TGCAGCGTCCGGACGGGACTACCTAGCACAGATACGCAGTATTTT. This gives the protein CSVRTGLPSTDTQYF.

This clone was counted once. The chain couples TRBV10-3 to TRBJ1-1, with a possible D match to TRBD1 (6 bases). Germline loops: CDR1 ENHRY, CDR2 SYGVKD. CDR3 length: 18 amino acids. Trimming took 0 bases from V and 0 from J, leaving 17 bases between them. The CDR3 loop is CAISESSGGGYMNTEAFF. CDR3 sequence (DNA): TGTGCCATCAGTGAGTCGAGTGGGGGGGGCTACATGAACACTGAAGCTTTCTTT.